This TCR beta chain was captured by sequencing in a study of T cell changes during pregnancy in multiple sclerosis. TCRdb's copy holds only in-frame clones and misses some; the assay was immunoSEQ multiplex PCR. Among around 63,000 clones, 91% were seen once, and the ten largest hold over 2%. The V and J ends lost 2 bases and 8 bases respectively, with 9 bases between them. The CDR3 covers 12 residues. The germline V gene encodes CDR1 MNHEY and CDR2 SVGAGI. The V and J genes are TRBV6-5 and TRBJ1-1, with D maybe TRBD1 (6 bases). The starting material was peripheral blood, obtained in the third trimester of pregnancy. The source is a female donor in good health, enrolled as a control in a pregnancy study. CDR3 residues: CASSYPDSEAFF. The CDR3 DNA is TGTGCCAGCAGTTACCCGGACAGCGAAGCTTTCTTT.